This entry concerns a single T cell receptor (beta chain). This receptor's antigen is unknown. No much larger clonotype is one base removed from it; base qualities were not supplied. In the prospective study, participants were about 18 to 89 years old, resided in fewer than 25 geographic areas of the United States, and were enrolled through a virtual design. In the prospective study, cohorts were assigned on the basis of participant-reported clinical history obtained from a screening survey and a study questionnaire. In the prospective study, mobile phlebotomists collected whole blood, serum and a nasopharyngeal or oropharyngeal swab from each participant. Over a roughly 2-month period, participants in the prospective study had the option of providing additional blood draws and questionnaires. Prospective study blood samples were shipped either frozen or at room temperature before DNA extraction.

TCRbeta CDR3 regions were amplified from genomic DNA using the immunoSEQ Assay, a bias-controlled multiplex PCR. In the paper's pipeline: The number of nucleated cells in each sample was estimated by amplification of reference gene primers within the assay. To quantify the absolute abundance of each unique TCRbeta CDR3 rearrangement, sequence reads were collapsed and filtered. For each sample, productive Simpson clonality was calculated as the square root of Simpson's diversity index across productive rearrangements. Drawn from immuneACCESS, this table holds only the in-frame rearrangements with V and J called that TCRdb kept. Clones are partly lost; checked studies trace under half to an unresolved V gene and leave the rest unexplained. That table gives V, J and clone size, and the DNA gave D and trimming. In this sample the table shows about 220,000 clones, roughly 90% of which occur a single time. The biggest ten clones account for less than 4.5% of the sample.

This sample is drawn from a study of blood T cell repertoires in COVID-19 (dated by TCRdb to the early 2020s). For the wider study: Samples covering the acute and convalescent phases of COVID-19 were provided by collaborators in the United States, Italy and Spain. The prospective study material was composed of cDNA or gDNA derived from T cells, B-cell-depleted T cells, or PBMCs. The dataset comprised deeply sampled blood TCRbeta repertoires from subjects exposed to, actively infected with, or recovered from COVID-19. The repertoires were released in a freely available public database intended as a resource for research on the immune response to SARS-CoV-2. The samples were drawn from the first 160 participants of the ongoing ImmuneRACE study and from 1,254 subjects provided by 6 global collaborators. Nearly every sample came with metadata listing a de-identified subject ID, COVID-19 status, age in years and sex. HLA class I and class II types, where available, came from metadata supplied by the sample provider rather than from assay-based typing.

V drops 5 bases and J drops 3 bases, leaving 10 bases in between. From the germline V gene, CDR1 is SGHVS and CDR2 is FNYEAQ. Counted from cysteine to phenylalanine, this CDR3 has 13 amino acids. The entry retains the CDR3 DNA only, 39 bases that are in frame from base 1. General findings and caveats noted by the study authors: How much clinical and demographic metadata was included differed by source and by participant, and the metadata was provided uncurated.

Input material: PBMCs or T cells enriched from blood (not recorded which). Recombination connected TRBV7-6 to TRBJ1-1; the D gene identity is not certain. The origin of this receptor is a woman aged 35 to 49 with acute COVID-19. The DNA sequence reads TGTGCCAGCAGCCCGGCTAGCTACACTGAAGCTTTCTTT. It is translated as CASSPASYTEAFF.